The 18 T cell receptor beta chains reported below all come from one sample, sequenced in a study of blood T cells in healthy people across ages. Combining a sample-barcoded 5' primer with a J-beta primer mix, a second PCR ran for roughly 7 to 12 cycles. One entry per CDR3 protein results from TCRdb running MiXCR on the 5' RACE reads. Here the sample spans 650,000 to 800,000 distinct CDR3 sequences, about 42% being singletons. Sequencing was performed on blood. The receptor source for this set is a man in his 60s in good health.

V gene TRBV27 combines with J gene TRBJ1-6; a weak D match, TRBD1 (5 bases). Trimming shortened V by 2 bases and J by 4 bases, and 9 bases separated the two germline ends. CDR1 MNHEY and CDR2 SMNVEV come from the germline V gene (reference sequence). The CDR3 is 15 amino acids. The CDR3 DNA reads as TGTGCCAGCAGTTTAAGGGACGGATATAATTCACCCCTCCACTTT. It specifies CASSLRDGYNSPLHF.

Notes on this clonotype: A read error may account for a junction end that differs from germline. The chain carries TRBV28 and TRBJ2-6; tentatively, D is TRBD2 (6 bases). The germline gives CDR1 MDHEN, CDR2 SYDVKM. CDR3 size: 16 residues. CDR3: CANSPLQGLGANVLTF. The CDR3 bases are TGTGCCAACAGTCCCCTTCAGGGACTCGGGGCCAACGTCCTGACTTTC. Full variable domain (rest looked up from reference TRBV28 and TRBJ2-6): DVKVTQSSRYLVKRTGEKVFLECVQDMDHENMFWYRQDPGLGLRLIYFSYDVKMKEKGDIPEGYSVSREKKERFSLILESASTNQTSMYLCANSPLQGLGANVLTFGAGSRLTVL.

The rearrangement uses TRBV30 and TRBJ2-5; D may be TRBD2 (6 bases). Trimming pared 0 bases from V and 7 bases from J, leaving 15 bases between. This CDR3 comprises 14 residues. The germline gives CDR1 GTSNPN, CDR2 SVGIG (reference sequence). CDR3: CAWSVGGDGATQYF. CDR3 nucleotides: TGTGCCTGGAGTGTAGGAGGGGATGGGGCGACCCAGTACTTC.

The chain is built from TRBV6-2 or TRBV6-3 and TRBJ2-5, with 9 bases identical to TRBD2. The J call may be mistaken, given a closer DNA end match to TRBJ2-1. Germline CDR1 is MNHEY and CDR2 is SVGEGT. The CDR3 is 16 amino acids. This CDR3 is CASSYSGTSFQETQFF. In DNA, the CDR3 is TGTGCCAGCAGTTACTCCGGGACTAGCTTTCAAGAGACCCAGTTCTTC.

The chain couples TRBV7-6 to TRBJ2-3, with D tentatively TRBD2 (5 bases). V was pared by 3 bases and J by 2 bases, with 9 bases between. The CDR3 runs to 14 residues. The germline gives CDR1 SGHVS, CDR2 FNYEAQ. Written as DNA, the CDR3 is TGTGCCAGCAGCTTCCGGGAATACACAGATACGCAGTATTTT. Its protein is CASSFREYTDTQYF.

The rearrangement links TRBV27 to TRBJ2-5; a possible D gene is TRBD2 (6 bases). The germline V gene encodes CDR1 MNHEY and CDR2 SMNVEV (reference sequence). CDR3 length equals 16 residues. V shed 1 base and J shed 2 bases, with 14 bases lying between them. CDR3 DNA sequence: TGTGCCAGCAGTTTATTTTACGGGGGACCTCAAGAGACCCAGTACTTC. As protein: CASSLFYGGPQETQYF.

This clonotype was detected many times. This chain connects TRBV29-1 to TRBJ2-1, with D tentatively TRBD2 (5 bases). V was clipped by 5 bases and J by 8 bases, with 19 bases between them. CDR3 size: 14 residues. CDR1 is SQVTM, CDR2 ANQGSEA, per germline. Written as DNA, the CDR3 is TGCAGCGTTTGGGGTCCAGGAGGTATCGATGAGCAGTTCTTC. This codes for CSVWGPGGIDEQFF.

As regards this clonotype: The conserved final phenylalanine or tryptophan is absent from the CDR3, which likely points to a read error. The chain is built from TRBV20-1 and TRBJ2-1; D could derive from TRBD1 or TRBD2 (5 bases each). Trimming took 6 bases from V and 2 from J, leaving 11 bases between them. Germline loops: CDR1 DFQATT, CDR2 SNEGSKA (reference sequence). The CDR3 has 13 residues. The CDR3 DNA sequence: TGCAGTGCAAGGGACGCAACCTACAATGAGCAGTTCCTC. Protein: CSARDATYNEQFL.

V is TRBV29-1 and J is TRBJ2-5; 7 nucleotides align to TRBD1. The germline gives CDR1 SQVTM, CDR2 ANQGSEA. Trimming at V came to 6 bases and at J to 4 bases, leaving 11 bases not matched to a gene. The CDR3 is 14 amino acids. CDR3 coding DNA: TGCAGCGTGGGCCCTTACCGGGACAGAGAGACCCAGTACTTC. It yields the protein CSVGPYRDRETQYF.

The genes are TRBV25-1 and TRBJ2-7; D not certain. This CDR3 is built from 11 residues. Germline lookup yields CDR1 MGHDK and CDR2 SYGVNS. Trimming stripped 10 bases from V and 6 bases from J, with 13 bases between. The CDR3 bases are TGTGCCACCCTCGGGTGGGCCGAGCAGTACTTC. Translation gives CATLGWAEQYF.

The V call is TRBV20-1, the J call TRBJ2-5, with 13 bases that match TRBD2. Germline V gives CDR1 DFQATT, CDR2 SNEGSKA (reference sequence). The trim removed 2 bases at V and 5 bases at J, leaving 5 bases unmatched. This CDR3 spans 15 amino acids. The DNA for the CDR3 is TGCAGTGCTAGATCGGGACTAGCGGGGAAGGAGACCCAGTACTTC. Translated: CSARSGLAGKETQYF.

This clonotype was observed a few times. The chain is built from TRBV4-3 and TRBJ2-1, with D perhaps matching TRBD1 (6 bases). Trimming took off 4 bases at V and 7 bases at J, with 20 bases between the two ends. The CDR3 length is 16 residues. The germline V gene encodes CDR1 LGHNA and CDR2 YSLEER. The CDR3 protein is CASSRVTGSIGNEQFF. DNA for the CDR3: TGCGCCAGCAGCCGAGTGACAGGCTCAATTGGGAATGAGCAGTTCTTC.

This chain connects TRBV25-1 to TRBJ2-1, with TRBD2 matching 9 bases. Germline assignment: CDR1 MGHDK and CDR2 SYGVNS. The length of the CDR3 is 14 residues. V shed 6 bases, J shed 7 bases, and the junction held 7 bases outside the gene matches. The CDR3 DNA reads TGTGCCAGCAGGACCGGGACTAGCTTTAATGAGCAGTTCTTC. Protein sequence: CASRTGTSFNEQFF.

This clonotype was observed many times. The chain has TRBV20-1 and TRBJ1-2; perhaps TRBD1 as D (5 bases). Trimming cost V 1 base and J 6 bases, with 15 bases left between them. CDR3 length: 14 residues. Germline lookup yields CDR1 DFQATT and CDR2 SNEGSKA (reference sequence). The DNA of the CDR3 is TGCAGTGCTAGAGTTTCAGGGAGGAACGATGGCTACACCTTC. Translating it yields CSARVSGRNDGYTF.

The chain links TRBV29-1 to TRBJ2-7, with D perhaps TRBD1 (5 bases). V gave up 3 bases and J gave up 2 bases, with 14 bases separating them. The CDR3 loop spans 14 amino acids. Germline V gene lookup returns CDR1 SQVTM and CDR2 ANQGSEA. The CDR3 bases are TGCAGCGTTGACCTGCCAGGGCCCCCCTACGAGCAGTACTTC. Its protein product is CSVDLPGPPYEQYF.

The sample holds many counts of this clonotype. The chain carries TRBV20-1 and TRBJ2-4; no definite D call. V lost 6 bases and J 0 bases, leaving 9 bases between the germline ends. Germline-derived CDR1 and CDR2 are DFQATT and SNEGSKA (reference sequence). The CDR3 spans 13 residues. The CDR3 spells CSAGPIAKNIQYF. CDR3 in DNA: TGCAGTGCCGGCCCTATAGCCAAAAACATTCAGTACTTC.

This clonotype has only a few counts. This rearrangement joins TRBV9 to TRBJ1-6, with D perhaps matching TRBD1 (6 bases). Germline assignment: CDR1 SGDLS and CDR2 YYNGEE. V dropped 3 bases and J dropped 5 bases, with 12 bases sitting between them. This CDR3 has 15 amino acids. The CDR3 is CASSETGTHNSPLHF. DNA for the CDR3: TGTGCCAGCAGCGAGACAGGAACGCATAATTCACCCCTCCACTTT.

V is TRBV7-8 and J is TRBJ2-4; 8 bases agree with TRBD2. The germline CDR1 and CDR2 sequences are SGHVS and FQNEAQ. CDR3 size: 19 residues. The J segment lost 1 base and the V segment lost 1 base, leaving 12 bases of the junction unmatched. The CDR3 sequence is CASSLDGGAIGSAKNIQYF. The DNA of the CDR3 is TGTGCCAGCAGCTTAGACGGGGGGGCAATAGGTTCGGCCAAAAACATTCAGTACTTC.